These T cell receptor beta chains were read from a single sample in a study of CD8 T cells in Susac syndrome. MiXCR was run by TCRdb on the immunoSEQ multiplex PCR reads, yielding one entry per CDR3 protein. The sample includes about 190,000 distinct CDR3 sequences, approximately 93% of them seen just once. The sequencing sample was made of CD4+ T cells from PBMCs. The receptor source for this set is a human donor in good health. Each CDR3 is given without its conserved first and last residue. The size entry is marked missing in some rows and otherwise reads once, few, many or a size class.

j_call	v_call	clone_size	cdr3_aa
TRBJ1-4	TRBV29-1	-	SVTGATNEKLF
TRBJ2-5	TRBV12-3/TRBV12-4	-	ASSPMVGRETQY
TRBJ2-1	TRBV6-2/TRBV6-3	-	ASRNYNEQF
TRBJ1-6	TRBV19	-	ASNSQGRVSPLH
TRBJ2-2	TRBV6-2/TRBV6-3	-	ASRARVNTGELF
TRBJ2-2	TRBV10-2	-	ASSHTGDTGELF
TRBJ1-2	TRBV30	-	AWSPGQGNYGYT
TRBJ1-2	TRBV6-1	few	ASSQQGNYGYT
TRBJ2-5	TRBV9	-	ASGGTIQGTQY
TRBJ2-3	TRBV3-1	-	ASSQSLGQGTDTQY
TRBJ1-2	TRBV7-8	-	ASSLGGQGGNYGYT